Each of the 10 T cell receptor beta chains below was sequenced from the same sample in a study of blood T cell repertoires in COVID-19. This table comes from immunoSEQ multiplex PCR, and its TCRdb copy is limited to in-frame clones, with some not included. The data show roughly 97,000 clones, around 86% seen once. The sample consisted of peripheral blood. The receptors stem from a man in his fifties with acute or convalescent COVID-19.

The chain has TRBV5-1 and TRBJ2-3; D is unclear. The CDR3 sequence is 13 residues long. CDR1 and CDR2 (germline): SGHRS, YFSETQ. V dropped 1 base and J dropped 6 bases, with 9 bases sitting between them. Here the CDR3 reads CASSLPPADTQYF. The DNA of the CDR3 is TGCGCCAGCAGCTTGCCCCCCGCGGATACGCAGTATTTT.

The chain employs TRBV7-6 and TRBJ2-2; TRBD2 aligns across 7 bases. The junction had 9 bases not matched to a gene; V was cut back by 3 bases and J by 2 bases. Germline V gene data show CDR1 as SGHVS and CDR2 as FNYEAQ. CDR3 length equals 17 residues. The CDR3 bases are TGTGCCAGCAGCTTTCGTTTTGGACTAGATAACACCGGGGAGCTGTTTTTT. It is translated as CASSFRFGLDNTGELFF.

The chain has TRBV7-8 and TRBJ1-1, with D unclear. V lost 1 base, J lost 7 bases, and 10 bases lay in between. The CDR3 has 13 amino acids. CDR1 is SGHVS, CDR2 FQNEAQ, per germline. DNA of the CDR3: TGTGCCAGCAGCTTAGTCACCGGTGGTGAAGCTTTCTTT. It yields the protein CASSLVTGGEAFF.

This chain connects TRBV18 to TRBJ2-1, with 10 bases fitting TRBD1. Trimming cost V 6 bases and J 9 bases; bases outside gene matches: 11. The CDR3 is made up of 15 amino acids. Germline assignment: CDR1 KGHSH and CDR2 LQKENI. CDR3 loop: CASSPGTGALGEQFF. The CDR3 region has the DNA TGTGCCAGCTCCCCCGGGACAGGGGCACTAGGTGAGCAGTTCTTC.

In the case of this clone: An end of the junction differs from the germline gene, which may be a read error. The V and J genes are TRBV11-3 and TRBJ1-6, with D maybe TRBD1 (5 bases). This CDR3 has 15 residues. From germline, CDR1 is SGHNT and CDR2 YENEEA. DNA for the CDR3: TGTGCCAGCAGCTTAGCCGGGACTACTAATTCGCCCCTCCACTTT. Protein: CASSLAGTTNSPLHF.

A single count supports this clone. The rearrangement joins TRBV19 to TRBJ1-6; D gene unclear. This CDR3 is built from 14 residues. The ends were cut back, 9 bases at V and 2 bases at J, with 11 bases in the middle. Per the germline V gene, CDR1 is LNHDA and CDR2 is SQIVND (reference sequence). CDR3 sequence (DNA): TGTGCCAGGCGCGAATCGCCCTATAATTCACCCCTCCACTTT. Translating gives CARRESPYNSPLHF.

J is TRBJ2-2 and V is TRBV9, with TRBD1 matching over 7 bases. J lost 5 bases, V lost 3 bases, and 1 base had no gene match. The CDR3 length is 13 residues. Looked up from germline, CDR1 is SGDLS and CDR2 is YYNGEE. This CDR3 reads CASSAGQTGELFF. The CDR3 nucleotides read TGTGCCAGCAGCGCGGGACAGACCGGGGAGCTGTTTTTT.

The V and J genes are TRBV11-3 and TRBJ2-1; the match to TRBD2 covers 7 bases. This CDR3 spans 15 amino acids. Germline trimming cut 3 bases from V and 3 bases from J; bases unmatched to any gene: 5. CDR1 and CDR2 (germline): SGHNT, YENEEA. DNA for the CDR3: TGTGCCAGCAGCTTCGAACTAGCGAACTACAATGAGCAGTTCTTC. Translating it yields CASSFELANYNEQFF. The complete variable domain, with remaining parts taken from reference TRBV11-3 and TRBJ2-1, reads EAGVVQSPRYKIIEKKQPVAFWCNPISGHNTLYWYLQNLGQGPELLIRYENEEAVDDSQLPKDRFSAERLKGVDSTLKIQPAELGDSAVYLCASSFELANYNEQFFGPGTRLTVL.

This chain uses TRBV7-9 with TRBJ2-2; 8 bases match TRBD2. J lost 3 bases, V lost 5 bases, and 2 bases had no gene match. The germline gives CDR1 SEHNR, CDR2 FQNEAQ (reference sequence). This CDR3 contains 14 residues. This CDR3 reads CASSPRGDTGELFF. The CDR3 coding sequence is TGTGCCAGCAGCCCGCGGGGGGACACCGGGGAGCTGTTTTTT.

This chain uses TRBV9 with TRBJ1-1, with TRBD1 matching 10 bases. Germline loops: CDR1 SGDLS, CDR2 YYNGEE. CDR3 size: 16 residues. Trimming cost V 0 bases and J 0 bases; bases outside gene matches: 2. CDR3 nucleotides: TGTGCCAGCAGCGTAGAGACAGGGGGCTTGAACACTGAAGCTTTCTTT. This encodes CASSVETGGLNTEAFF.